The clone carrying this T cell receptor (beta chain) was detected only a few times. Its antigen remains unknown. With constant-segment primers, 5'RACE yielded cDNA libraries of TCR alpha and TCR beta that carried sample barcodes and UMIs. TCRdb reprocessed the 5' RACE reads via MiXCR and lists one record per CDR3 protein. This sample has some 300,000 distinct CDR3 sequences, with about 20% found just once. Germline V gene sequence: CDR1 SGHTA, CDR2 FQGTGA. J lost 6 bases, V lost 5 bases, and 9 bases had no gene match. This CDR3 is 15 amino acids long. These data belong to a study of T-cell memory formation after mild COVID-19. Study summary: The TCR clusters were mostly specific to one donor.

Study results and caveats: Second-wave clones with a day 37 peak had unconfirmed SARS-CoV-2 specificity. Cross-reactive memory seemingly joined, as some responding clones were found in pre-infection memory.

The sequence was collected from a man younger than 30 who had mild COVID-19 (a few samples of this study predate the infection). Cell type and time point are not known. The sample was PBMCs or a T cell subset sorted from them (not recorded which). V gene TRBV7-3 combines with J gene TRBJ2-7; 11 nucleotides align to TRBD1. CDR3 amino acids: CASSTYPGQGVEQYF. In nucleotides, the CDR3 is TGTGCCAGCAGCACGTATCCGGGACAGGGGGTCGAGCAGTACTTC. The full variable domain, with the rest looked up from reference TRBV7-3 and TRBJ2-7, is GAGVSQTPSNKVTEKGKYVELRCDPISGHTALYWYRQSLGQGPEFLIYFQGTGAADDSGLPNDRFFAVRPEGSVSTLKIQRTERGDSAVYLCASSTYPGQGVEQYFGPGTRLTVT.